Reported below is one TCR beta chain. The specificity of this receptor is unknown. Per-base quality was not reported, and no clone a single base away is much larger than it. At diagnosis, tumor, uninvolved tumor-adjacent lung and peripheral blood were collected and then preserved as a mix of FFPE and fresh-frozen material. For TCR repertoire profiling, the blood samples were analyzed as peripheral blood mononuclear cells. These data belong to a study of T cells in localized non-small cell lung cancer (dated by TCRdb to the early 2020s). Background on the whole study: The study analyzed T cell repertoires of 200 to 250 early-stage NSCLC patients, comparing tumors and uninvolved tumor-adjacent lungs. All 236 NSCLC patients in the cohort were treatment-naive and had localized lung tumors that were resected. The mean age of the NSCLC patients was just over 65 years, with about 130 men and 85 to 110 women. What the authors observed across the whole study: Longer overall survival was associated with higher T cell density in blood, whereas shorter survival was associated with higher clonality in adjacent lung. The highest T cell clonality was observed in uninvolved tumor-adjacent lung, where clonality exceeded that of tumor, suggesting that antigenic responses were more focused in uninvolved tumor-adjacent lung. Of the top 100 tumor clones, a median of roughly 53 were detected in paired uninvolved adjacent lung; approximately 30 were also among that lung's top 100. Multi-region tumor sequencing was not performed, so intratumor heterogeneity could not be excluded. Because of the exploratory design, TCR variables were selected using unadjusted p-values without false-discovery rate correction.

TCR beta CDR3 regions were sequenced from DNA using the immunoSEQ Assay. The authors processed their data as follows. T cell density was computed as TCR beta template counts normalized to usable DNA estimated by amplifying housekeeping genes. Richness was estimated using the preseqR package, with extrapolation to 400,000 templates for PBMC samples and to 120,000 templates for tissue samples. Clonality was defined by subtracting Pielou's evenness from one. To identify tissue-enriched TCRs, differential abundance testing was run on productive amino-acid clonotypes with a minimum total count of 5 and an alpha of 0.1. The Jaccard Index and the Morisita Overlap Index were used to quantify repertoire overlap between compartments. GLIPH clustered TCR beta CDR3s with public tetramer-defined viral CDR3s; viral motifs required at least three viral sequences plus V-gene enrichment. In TCRdb, the immuneACCESS table is reduced to in-frame sequences with V and J assigned. These tables do not hold every clone; where another copy was compared, an unresolved V gene accounts for under half, and the others remain unexplained. V and J calls and clone size are copied from that table; D and trimming were computed from the DNA. The sample table lists around 94,000 clones, approximately 86% of them with a count of one. The ten largest clones represent around 16% of the sample.

CDR1 and CDR2, per the germline V gene (reference sequence), are SEHNR and FQNEAQ. Its CDR3 holds 14 amino acids, cysteine through phenylalanine. The sequence is cut down to CDR3 DNA, 42 bases in frame from base 1. V was cut back by 4 bases and J by 7 bases, leaving a gap of 11 bases between them. The chain is made from TRBV7-9 and TRBJ1-6; no D gene can be assigned with confidence. This clonotype originated in a man aged 40-75 years with stage I squamous cell lung carcinoma. Sequencing was performed on peripheral blood, taken before any cancer treatment. The bases read TGTGCCAGCAGCTCGGACGCACCCAATTCACCCCTCCACTTT. This is translated as CASSSDAPNSPLHF.